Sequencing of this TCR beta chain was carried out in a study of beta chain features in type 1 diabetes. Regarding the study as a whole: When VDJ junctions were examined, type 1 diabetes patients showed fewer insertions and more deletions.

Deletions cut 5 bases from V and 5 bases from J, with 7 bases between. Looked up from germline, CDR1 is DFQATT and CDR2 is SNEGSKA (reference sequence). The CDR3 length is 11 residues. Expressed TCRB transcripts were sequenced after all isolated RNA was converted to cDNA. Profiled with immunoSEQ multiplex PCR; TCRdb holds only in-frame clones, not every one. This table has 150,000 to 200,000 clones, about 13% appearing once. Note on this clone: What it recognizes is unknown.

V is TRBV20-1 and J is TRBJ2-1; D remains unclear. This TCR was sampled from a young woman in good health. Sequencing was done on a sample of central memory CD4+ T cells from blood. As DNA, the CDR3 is TGCAGTGCTTTTGACAACAATGAGCAGTTCTTC. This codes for CSAFDNNEQFF.